These 24 T cell receptor beta chains were sequenced from one sample in a study of sequential checkpoint blockade in melanoma. Assay: immunoSEQ multiplex PCR; the TCRdb copy retains only in-frame clones and omits some. The data hold approximately 12,000 clones, with roughly three fifths observed a single time. Specified treatment: randomized to nivolumab then ipilimumab (arm A) or the reverse (arm B). Here the sequenced sample was CD8+ T cells sorted from blood (inferred from file names), taken from a patient given nivolumab and ipilimumab in sequence. Every receptor here comes from a human donor with melanoma.

This clone is categorized as medium-sized. The V gene is TRBV10-3, the J gene TRBJ2-2; 8 nucleotides match TRBD2. Germline trimming cut 10 bases from V and 1 base from J; bases unmatched to any gene: 8. CDR3 length: 15 residues. Germline V gene sequence: CDR1 ENHRY, CDR2 SYGVKD. The CDR3 DNA is TGTGCCACGGGGGGGGACGACAAGAACACCGGGGAGCTGTTTTTT. Its translation is CATGGDDKNTGELFF.

The DNA for the CDR3 is TGTGCCAGCAGTTTAGCGAGGGCGGATACGCAGTATTTT. Protein product: CASSLARADTQYF. The chain combines TRBV28 with TRBJ2-3; D might be TRBD2 (5 bases). Trimming pared 2 bases from V and 6 bases from J, leaving 9 bases between. CDR1 and CDR2 (germline): MDHEN, SYDVKM. This CDR3 is built from 13 residues. The whole variable domain, filled in from reference TRBV28 and TRBJ2-3, reads DVKVTQSSRYLVKRTGEKVFLECVQDMDHENMFWYRQDPGLGLRLIYFSYDVKMKEKGDIPEGYSVSREKKERFSLILESASTNQTSMYLCASSLARADTQYFGPGTRLTVL.

This chain links TRBV5-6 with TRBJ1-2; possible D gene TRBD1, 5 bases. Germline V lookup: CDR1 SGHDT, CDR2 YYEEEE. This CDR3 has 15 residues. V lost 2 bases, J lost 0 bases, and 11 bases lay in between. The CDR3 loop reads CASSFGQGTNYGYTF. DNA for the CDR3: TGTGCCAGCAGCTTCGGCCAGGGTACTAACTATGGCTACACCTTC.

The chain recombines TRBV27 with TRBJ1-1; D unclear. Per the germline V gene, CDR1 is MNHEY and CDR2 is SMNVEV (reference sequence). This CDR3 spans 12 amino acids. Trimming took off 8 bases at V and 5 bases at J, with 12 bases between the two ends. The CDR3 loop reads CASSGGYTEAFF. The CDR3 coding sequence is TGTGCCAGCTCGGGTGGTTATACTGAAGCTTTCTTT.

Concerning this clone: The junction departs from germline at one end; a sequencing error may be responsible. The chain combines TRBV27 with TRBJ1-4; TRBD1 is a possible D gene (6 bases). Germline V gene lookup returns CDR1 MNHEY and CDR2 SMNVEV (reference sequence). The CDR3 extends over 13 amino acids. As DNA, the CDR3 is TGTGCCAGCAGTATATCAGGGGTGGAAAAACTGTTTTTT. It encodes CASSISGVEKLFF. Variable domain in full (rest from reference TRBV27 and TRBJ1-4): EAQVTQNPRYLITVTGKKLTVTCSQNMNHEYMSWYRQDPGLGLRQIYYSMNVEVTDKGDVPEGYKVSRKEKRNFPLILESPSPNQTSLYFCASSISGVEKLFFGSGTQLSVL.

V gene TRBV6-5 combines with J gene TRBJ2-7; TRBD1 matches at 12 bases. Germline V lookup: CDR1 MNHEY, CDR2 SVGAGI. The CDR3 sequence is 14 residues long. The ends lost 6 bases at V and 4 bases at J; junction bases unmatched: 4. DNA of the CDR3: TGTGCCAGCAGCCCGGGACAGGGGGCGTACGAGCAGTACTTC. Its translation is CASSPGQGAYEQYF.

The gene calls are TRBV11-3 and TRBJ2-7; 8 bases are a match to TRBD1. Germline-derived CDR1 and CDR2 are SGHNT and YENEEA. CDR3 size: 16 residues. The V segment lost 4 bases and the J segment 0 bases; nucleotides outside the gene matches: 8. CDR3 amino acids: CASSSRTGLSSYEQYF. The CDR3 region has the DNA TGTGCCAGCAGCTCGAGGACAGGGCTGAGCTCCTACGAGCAGTACTTC.

This sequence joins TRBV9 and TRBJ2-3; D is possibly TRBD1 (5 bases). The V end lost 0 bases, the J end lost 0 bases, and 8 bases lay between the germline ends. The germline CDR1 and CDR2 sequences are SGDLS and YYNGEE. The CDR3 consists of 15 residues. The CDR3 DNA reads TGTGCCAGCAGCGTAGGAGACAGTAGCACAGATACGCAGTATTTT. As protein: CASSVGDSSTDTQYF.

The J gene is TRBJ2-5, the V gene TRBV6-5; 7 bases map to TRBD1. The tail of the sequence fits TRBJ2-7 better, so the J call may be wrong. Germline lookup yields CDR1 MNHEY and CDR2 SVGAGI. The CDR3 is made up of 14 amino acids. For the CDR3, the DNA is TGTGCCAGCAGTTACAGGGACAGTTACTACGAGCAGTACTTC. Translated, it gives CASSYRDSYYEQYF.

This clone has a handful of counts. The chain joins TRBV5-6 to TRBJ1-2; tentative D call: TRBD1 (5 bases). The CDR3 sequence is 13 residues long. V shed 2 bases and J shed 3 bases, with 8 bases lying between them. In germline, CDR1 is SGHDT, CDR2 YYEEEE. The CDR3 protein is CASSFGGDYGYTF. The CDR3 coding sequence is TGTGCCAGCAGCTTTGGAGGGGACTATGGCTACACCTTC. The full variable domain, rest sourced from reference TRBV5-6 and TRBJ1-2, is DAGVTQSPTHLIKTRGQQVTLRCSPKSGHDTVSWYQQALGQGPQFIFQYYEEEERQRGNFPDRFSGHQFPNYSSELNVNALLLGDSALYLCASSFGGDYGYTFGSGTRLTVV.

This clone was found a few times. The chain couples TRBV14 to TRBJ1-1; 9 nucleotides agree with TRBD1. V dropped 3 bases and J dropped 5; count of bases not matched to a gene: 7. The length of the CDR3 is 15 residues. Germline values: CDR1 SGHDN, CDR2 FVKESK. CDR3: CASSQGQGFGTEAFF. In nucleotides, the CDR3 is TGTGCCAGCAGCCAGGGACAGGGATTTGGAACTGAAGCTTTCTTT. Together with reference TRBV14 and TRBJ1-1, the CDR3 gives the full variable domain: EAGVTQFPSHSVIEKGQTVTLRCDPISGHDNLYWYRRVMGKEIKFLLHFVKESKQDESGMPNNRFLAERTGGTYSTLKVQPAELEDSGVYFCASSQGQGFGTEAFFGQGTRLTVV.

The chain links TRBV15 to TRBJ2-1, with 12 bases lining up with TRBD2. The CDR3 totals 15 residues. J was trimmed by 7 bases and V by 6 bases; bases with no gene match: 7. The V gene's germline CDR1 is LNHNV and CDR2 YYDKDF (reference sequence). CDR3 protein: CATRSGLAGRNEQFF. As DNA, the CDR3 is TGTGCCACCAGGAGCGGACTAGCGGGGAGGAATGAGCAGTTCTTC. Together with reference TRBV15 and TRBJ2-1, the CDR3 gives the full variable domain: DAMVIQNPRYQVTQFGKPVTLSCSQTLNHNVMYWYQQKSSQAPKLLFHYYDKDFNNEADTPDNFQSRRPNTSFCFLDIRSPGLGDTAMYLCATRSGLAGRNEQFFGPGTRLTVL.

The rearrangement joins TRBV5-1 to TRBJ2-2; 7 positions agree with TRBD1. The CDR3 length is 17 residues. Trimming cost V 4 bases and J 1 base; bases outside gene matches: 10. Germline CDR1 is SGHRS and CDR2 is YFSETQ. The CDR3 nucleotides are TGCGCCAGCAGCCGTTGGACCAGGACAGGGAACACCGGGGAGCTGTTTTTT. Translated: CASSRWTRTGNTGELFF.

V and J are TRBV27 and TRBJ2-2; 7 bases fit TRBD1. CDR3 length: 15 residues. Germline assignment: CDR1 MNHEY and CDR2 SMNVEV (reference sequence). Losses at the gene ends were 5 bases for V and 2 bases for J; bases not matched to a gene: 5. The CDR3 nucleotides are TGTGCCAGCAGTCCATACAGGGGAAACACCGGGGAGCTGTTTTTT. Its protein product is CASSPYRGNTGELFF.

This clone was found once. V is TRBV10-3 and J is TRBJ1-4; D not certain. Germline assignment: CDR1 ENHRY and CDR2 SYGVKD. The CDR3 has 14 amino acids. Trimming shortened V by 0 bases and J by 7 bases, and 9 bases separated the two germline ends. CDR3 in DNA: TGTGCCATCAGTGAGTCAGGAGGTGGTGAAAAACTGTTTTTT. Amino acids: CAISESGGGEKLFF.

The V gene is TRBV7-2, the J gene TRBJ2-7, with D perhaps matching TRBD1 (6 bases). Germline V CDR1 and CDR2: SGHTA, FQGNSA. Deletions cut 5 bases from V and 2 bases from J, with 16 bases between. This CDR3 is built from 15 residues. CDR3 in amino acids: CASSDTGPMTYEQYF. Here the CDR3 DNA reads TGTGCCAGCAGCGATACAGGGCCCATGACCTACGAGCAGTACTTC.

The genes are TRBV13 and TRBJ2-6; possible D gene TRBD1, 5 bases. V lost 3 bases, J lost 4 bases, and 10 bases lay in between. Germline loops: CDR1 PRHDT, CDR2 FYEKMQ (reference sequence). The CDR3 has 15 amino acids. The chain's CDR3 is CASSFRVYGANVLTF. CDR3 DNA sequence: TGTGCCAGCAGCTTCAGGGTTTACGGGGCCAACGTCCTGACTTTC.

The chain combines TRBV15 with TRBJ2-7; D may be TRBD1 (5 bases). CDR1 and CDR2 from the germline V gene are LNHNV and YYDKDF (reference sequence). The CDR3 is 14 residues long. The germline V and J ends were trimmed by 1 base and 0 bases, with 7 bases remaining between them. CDR3 sequence (DNA): TGTGCCACCAGCAGAGTCAGGGACTCCTACGAGCAGTACTTC. This gives the protein CATSRVRDSYEQYF.

The gene calls are TRBV28 and TRBJ2-3, with 8 bases fitting TRBD2. Germline V gene lookup returns CDR1 MDHEN and CDR2 SYDVKM. The ends lost 7 bases at V and 3 bases at J; junction bases unmatched: 9. CDR3 size: 15 residues. This CDR3 reads CASKVGGAETDTQYF. CDR3 coding DNA: TGTGCCAGCAAGGTCGGGGGGGCCGAGACAGATACGCAGTATTTT. Looking up the rest from reference TRBV28 and TRBJ2-3 gives the full variable domain: DVKVTQSSRYLVKRTGEKVFLECVQDMDHENMFWYRQDPGLGLRLIYFSYDVKMKEKGDIPEGYSVSREKKERFSLILESASTNQTSMYLCASKVGGAETDTQYFGPGTRLTVL.

The rearrangement joins TRBV28 to TRBJ2-1, with 12 bases fitting TRBD2. The CDR3 consists of 16 residues. CDR1 MDHEN and CDR2 SYDVKM come from the germline V gene. With V trimmed by 5 bases and J by 3 bases, 5 bases remained unmatched. The CDR3: CASSPLGLAGYNEQFF. CDR3 bases: TGTGCCAGCAGTCCTCTGGGACTAGCGGGCTACAATGAGCAGTTCTTC.

The chain links TRBV6-1 to TRBJ1-5, with D hard to call. The CDR3 consists of 14 residues. Germline V CDR1 and CDR2: MNHNS, SASEGT. V was clipped by 3 bases and J by 0 bases, with 6 bases between them. CDR3 residues: CASSERFSNQPQHF. The CDR3 DNA is TGTGCCAGCAGTGAGAGGTTTAGCAATCAGCCCCAGCATTTT.

V and J are TRBV7-3 and TRBJ2-2; the D gene is possibly TRBD1 (5 bases). Germline V gene lookup returns CDR1 SGHTA and CDR2 FQGTGA. Trimming left V 1 base short and J 4 bases short, with 10 bases between. The length of the CDR3 is 15 residues. The CDR3: CASSLNKGPTGELFF. The CDR3 coding sequence is TGTGCCAGCAGCTTAAACAAGGGGCCCACCGGGGAGCTGTTTTTT.

V usage is TRBV7-6 and J usage is TRBJ2-2, with 9 bases lining up with TRBD2. The CDR3 totals 15 residues. Germline V gives CDR1 SGHVS, CDR2 FNYEAQ. With V trimmed by 1 base and J by 5 bases, 2 bases remained unmatched. The CDR3, as DNA: TGTGCCAGCAGCTTAGGTCTAGCGGGGACCGGGGAGCTGTTTTTT. Encoded protein: CASSLGLAGTGELFF.

The chain joins TRBV4-1 to TRBJ2-1; the match to TRBD2 covers 8 bases. CDR1 and CDR2 from the germline V gene are MGHRA and YSYEKL. Trimming cost V 3 bases and J 4 bases; bases outside gene matches: 5. The CDR3 loop spans 15 amino acids. As DNA, the CDR3 is TGCGCCAGCAGCCAGGGGACTAGAGAGTACAATGAGCAGTTCTTC. Its translation: CASSQGTREYNEQFF.